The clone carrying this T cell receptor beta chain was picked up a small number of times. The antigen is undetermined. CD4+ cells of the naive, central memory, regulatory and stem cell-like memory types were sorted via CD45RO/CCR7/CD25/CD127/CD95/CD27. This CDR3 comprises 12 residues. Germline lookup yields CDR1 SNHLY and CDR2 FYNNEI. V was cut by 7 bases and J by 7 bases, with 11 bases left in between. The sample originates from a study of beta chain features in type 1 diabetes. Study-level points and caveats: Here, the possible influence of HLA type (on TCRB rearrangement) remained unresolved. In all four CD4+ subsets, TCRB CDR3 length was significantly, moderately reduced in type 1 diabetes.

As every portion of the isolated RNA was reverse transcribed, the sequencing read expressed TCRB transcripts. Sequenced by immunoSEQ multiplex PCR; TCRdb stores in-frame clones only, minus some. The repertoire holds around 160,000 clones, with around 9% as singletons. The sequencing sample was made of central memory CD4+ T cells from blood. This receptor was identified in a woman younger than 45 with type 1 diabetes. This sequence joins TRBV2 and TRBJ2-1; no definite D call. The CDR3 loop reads CASTREWNEQFF. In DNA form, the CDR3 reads TGTGCCAGCACCCGAGAGTGGAATGAGCAGTTCTTC.